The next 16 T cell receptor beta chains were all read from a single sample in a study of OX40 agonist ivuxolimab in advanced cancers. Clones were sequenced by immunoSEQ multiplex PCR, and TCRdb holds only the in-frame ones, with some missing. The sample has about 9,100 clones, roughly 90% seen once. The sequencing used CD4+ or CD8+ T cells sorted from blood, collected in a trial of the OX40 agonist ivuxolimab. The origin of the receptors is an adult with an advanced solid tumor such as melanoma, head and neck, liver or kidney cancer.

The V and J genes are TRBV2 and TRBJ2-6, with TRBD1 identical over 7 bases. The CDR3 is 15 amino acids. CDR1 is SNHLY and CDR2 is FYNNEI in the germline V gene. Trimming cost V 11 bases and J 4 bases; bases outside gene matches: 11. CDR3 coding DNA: TGTGCCGTCGGGACAGCCCCAGACGGGGCCAACGTCCTGACTTTC. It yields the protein CAVGTAPDGANVLTF.

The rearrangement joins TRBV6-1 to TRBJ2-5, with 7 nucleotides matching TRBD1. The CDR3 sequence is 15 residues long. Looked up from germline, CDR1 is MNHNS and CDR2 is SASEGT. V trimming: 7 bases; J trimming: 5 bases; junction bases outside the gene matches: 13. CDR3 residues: CASTRDSSRGETQYF. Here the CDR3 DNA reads TGTGCCAGCACTAGGGACAGCTCCCGAGGGGAGACCCAGTACTTC.

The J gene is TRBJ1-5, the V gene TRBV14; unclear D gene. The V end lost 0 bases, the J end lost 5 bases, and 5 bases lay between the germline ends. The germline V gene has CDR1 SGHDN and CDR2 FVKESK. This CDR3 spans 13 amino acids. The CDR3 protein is CASSQDVDQPQHF. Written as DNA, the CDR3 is TGTGCCAGCAGCCAAGATGTCGATCAGCCCCAGCATTTT.

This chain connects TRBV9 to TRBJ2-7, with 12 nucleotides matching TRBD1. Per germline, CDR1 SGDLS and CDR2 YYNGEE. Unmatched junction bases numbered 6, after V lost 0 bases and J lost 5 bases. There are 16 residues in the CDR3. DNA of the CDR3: TGTGCCAGCAGCGTAGGATGGGACAGGGGGCTTAACGAGCAGTACTTC. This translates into CASSVGWDRGLNEQYF.

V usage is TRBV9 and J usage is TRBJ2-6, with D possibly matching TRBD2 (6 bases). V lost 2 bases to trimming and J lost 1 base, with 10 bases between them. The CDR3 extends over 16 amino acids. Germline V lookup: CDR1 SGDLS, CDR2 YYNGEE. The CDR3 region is CASSVTGVSGANVLTF. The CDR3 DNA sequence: TGTGCCAGCAGCGTTACGGGGGTTTCTGGGGCCAACGTCCTGACTTTC.

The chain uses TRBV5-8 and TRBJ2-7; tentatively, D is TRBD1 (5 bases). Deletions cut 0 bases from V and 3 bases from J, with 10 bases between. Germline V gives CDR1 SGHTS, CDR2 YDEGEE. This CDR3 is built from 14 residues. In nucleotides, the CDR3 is TGTGCCAGCAGCTTGGAAGGGGTTGGCTACGAGCAGTACTTC. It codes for CASSLEGVGYEQYF.

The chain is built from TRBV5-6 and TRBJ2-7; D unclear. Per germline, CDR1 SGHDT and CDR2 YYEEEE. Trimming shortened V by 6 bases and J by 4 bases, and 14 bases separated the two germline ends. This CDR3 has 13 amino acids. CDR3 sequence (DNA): TGTGCCAGCACCCTCGGTACTTTTTACGAGCAGTACTTC. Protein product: CASTLGTFYEQYF.

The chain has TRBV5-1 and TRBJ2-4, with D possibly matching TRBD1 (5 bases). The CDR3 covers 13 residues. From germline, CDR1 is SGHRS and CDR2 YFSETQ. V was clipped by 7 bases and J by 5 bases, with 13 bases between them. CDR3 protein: CASGDSNENIQYF. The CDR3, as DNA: TGCGCCAGCGGTGACAGCAACGAAAACATTCAGTACTTC. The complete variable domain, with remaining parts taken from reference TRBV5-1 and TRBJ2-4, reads KAGVTQTPRYLIKTRGQQVTLSCSPISGHRSVSWYQQTPGQGLQFLFEYFSETQRNKGNFPGRFSGRQFSNSRSEMNVSTLELGDSALYLCASGDSNENIQYFGAGTRLSVL.

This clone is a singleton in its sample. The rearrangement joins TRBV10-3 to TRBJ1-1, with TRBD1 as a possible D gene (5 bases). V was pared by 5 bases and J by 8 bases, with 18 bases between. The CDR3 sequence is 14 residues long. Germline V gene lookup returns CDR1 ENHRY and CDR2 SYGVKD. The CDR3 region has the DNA TGTGCCATCAGTCCCGGGACTGAGGCTTCGGAAGCTTTCTTT. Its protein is CAISPGTEASEAFF.

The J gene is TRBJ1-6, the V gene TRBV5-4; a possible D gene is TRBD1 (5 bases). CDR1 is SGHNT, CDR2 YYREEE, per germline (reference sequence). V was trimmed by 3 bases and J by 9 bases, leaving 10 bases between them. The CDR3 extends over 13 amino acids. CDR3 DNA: TGTGCCAGCAGCTGGGATGGGGGTTCACCCCTCCACTTT. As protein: CASSWDGGSPLHF.

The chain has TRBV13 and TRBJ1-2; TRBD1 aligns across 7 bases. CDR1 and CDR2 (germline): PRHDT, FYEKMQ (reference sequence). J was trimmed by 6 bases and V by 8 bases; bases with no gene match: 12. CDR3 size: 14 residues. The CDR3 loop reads CASSAPQGVHGYTF. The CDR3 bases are TGTGCCAGCTCAGCCCCCCAGGGGGTCCATGGCTACACCTTC.

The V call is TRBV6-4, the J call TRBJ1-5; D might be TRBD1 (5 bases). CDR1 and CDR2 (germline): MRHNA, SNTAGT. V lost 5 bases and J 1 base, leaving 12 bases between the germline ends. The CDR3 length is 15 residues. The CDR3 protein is CASSWPRQSNQPQHF. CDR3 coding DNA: TGTGCCAGCAGTTGGCCGAGACAGAGCAATCAGCCCCAGCATTTT.

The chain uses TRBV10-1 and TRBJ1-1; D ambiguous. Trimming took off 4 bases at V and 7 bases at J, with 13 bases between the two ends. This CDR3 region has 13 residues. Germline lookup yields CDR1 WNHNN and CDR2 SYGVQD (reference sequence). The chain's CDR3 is CASSGSSPGEAFF. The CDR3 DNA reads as TGCGCCAGCAGTGGTTCCTCCCCGGGTGAAGCTTTCTTT.

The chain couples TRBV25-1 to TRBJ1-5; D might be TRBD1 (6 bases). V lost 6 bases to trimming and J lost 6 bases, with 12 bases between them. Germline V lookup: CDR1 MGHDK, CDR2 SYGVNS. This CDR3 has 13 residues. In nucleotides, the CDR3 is TGTGCCAGCAGGACAGGTTTAATTCAGCCCCAGCATTTT. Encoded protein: CASRTGLIQPQHF.

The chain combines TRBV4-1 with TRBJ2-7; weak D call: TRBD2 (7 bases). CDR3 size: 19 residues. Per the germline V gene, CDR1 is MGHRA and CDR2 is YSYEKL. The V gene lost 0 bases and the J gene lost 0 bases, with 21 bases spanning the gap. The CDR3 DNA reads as TGCGCCAGCAGCCAAGAGGAACAGGGTCGGGGGGCGATCTCCTACGAGCAGTACTTC. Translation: CASSQEEQGRGAISYEQYF.

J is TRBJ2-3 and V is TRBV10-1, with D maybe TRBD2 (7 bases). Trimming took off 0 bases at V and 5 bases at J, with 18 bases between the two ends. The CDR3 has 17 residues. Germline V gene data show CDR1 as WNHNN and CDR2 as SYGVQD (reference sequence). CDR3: CASSESKVGGPKDTQYF. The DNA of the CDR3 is TGCGCCAGCAGTGAGTCGAAAGTGGGGGGGCCGAAAGATACGCAGTATTTT.